This passage covers 14 T cell receptor beta chains from one sample sequenced in a study of CD8+CD57+ T cells in acquired aplastic anemia. Genomic DNA templated the TCR beta VDJ and CDR3 profiling. MiXCR, run by TCRdb on the reads, gives a single entry per CDR3 protein. The repertoire consists of approximately 220,000 distinct CDR3 sequences, with roughly half occurring once and the leading ten covering 7% to 10%. Flow cytometry had shown expanded CD8+CD57+ cells in the patients chosen for sequencing. Sequencing input: sorted CD4+, CD8+, or CD8+CD57+ T cells (not recorded which) from PBMCs. These receptors all stem from a human donor with aplastic anemia.

With respect to this clonotype: At one of its ends the junction is not consistent with the germline gene, which may arise from a read error. V is TRBV7-7 and J is TRBJ2-7, with 11 positions matching TRBD2. This CDR3 has 16 residues. The germline CDR1 and CDR2 sequences are SSHAT and FNYEAQ (reference sequence). CDR3 amino acids: CASSSRWGGLAGEQYF. In DNA form, the CDR3 reads TGTGCTAGCAGCTCCCGATGGGGCGGACTAGCGGGCGAGCAGTACTTC.

This clonotype appeared many times. The V call is TRBV20-1, the J call TRBJ2-6; maybe TRBD2 (6 bases). The CDR3 runs 16 residues. CDR1 and CDR2 (germline): DFQATT, SNEGSKA (reference sequence). Trimming left V 8 bases short and J 2 bases short, with 19 bases between. DNA for the CDR3: TGCAGTCCAGCCGGACGGGGGATACCTGGGGCCAACGTCCTGACTTTC. The encoded protein is CSPAGRGIPGANVLTF.

CDR3 DNA: TGTGCCAGCAGCCAAGAGAGTTCCGGGCATGGCTACACCTTC. Its translation is CASSQESSGHGYTF. The gene calls are TRBV2 and TRBJ1-2, with D unresolved. The CDR3 is made up of 14 amino acids. V was trimmed by 6 bases and J by 6 bases, leaving 17 bases between them. Germline values: CDR1 SNHLY, CDR2 FYNNEI. Based on the CDR3 plus reference TRBV2 and TRBJ1-2, the full variable domain is EPEVTQTPSHQVTQMGQEVILRCVPISNHLYFYWYRQILGQKVEFLVSFYNNEISEKSEIFDDQFSVERPDGSNFTLKIRSTKLEDSAMYFCASSQESSGHGYTFGSGTRLTVV.

There are many counts of this clonotype. V and J are TRBV5-6 and TRBJ2-2; D remains unclear. The germline V and J ends were trimmed by 0 bases and 0 bases, with 9 bases remaining between them. The CDR3 length is 16 residues. Germline V gene sequence: CDR1 SGHDT, CDR2 YYEEEE. The CDR3: CASSLAGRSNTGELFF. The CDR3 DNA sequence: TGTGCCAGCAGCTTGGCGGGCAGGTCGAACACCGGGGAGCTGTTTTTT.

There are many counts of this clonotype. The chain recombines TRBV6-5 with TRBJ1-1, with 8 bases fitting TRBD1. The CDR3 covers 14 residues. The germline V gene has CDR1 MNHEY and CDR2 SVGAGI. Trimming at V came to 4 bases and at J to 11 bases, leaving 12 bases not matched to a gene. CDR3 DNA sequence: TGTGCCAGCAGTTTAACAACAGGGGGAGGCCGCGCTTTCTTT. Translated, it gives CASSLTTGGGRAFF.

This clonotype was counted a few times. V is TRBV24-1 and J is TRBJ1-2; possible D gene TRBD1, 6 bases. CDR1 and CDR2 (germline): KGHDR, SFDVKD. The length of the CDR3 is 13 residues. The V end lost 6 bases, the J end lost 4 bases, and 11 bases lay between the germline ends. As DNA, the CDR3 is TGTGCCACCAGTCAGGGGATGGGCTATGGCTACACCTTC. It encodes CATSQGMGYGYTF.

This clonotype was picked up a small number of times. Here the CDR3 DNA reads TGCAGCTTCGAGGGCAGAAAACAAAAGACCCAGTACTTC. The encoded protein is CSFEGRKQKTQYF. The rearrangement joins TRBV29-1 to TRBJ2-5; a weak D match, TRBD2 (5 bases). The germline V and J ends were trimmed by 8 bases and 6 bases, with 19 bases remaining between them. Germline V lookup: CDR1 SQVTM, CDR2 ANQGSEA. This CDR3 contains 13 residues.

As for this clonotype: A much larger clone lies a single base off, so this may be a read error. V gene TRBV7-9 combines with J gene TRBJ1-5, with D perhaps TRBD1 (6 bases). The length of the CDR3 is 17 residues. The V end was cut by 4 bases, the J end by 3 bases, with 19 bases between. CDR1 and CDR2 from the germline V gene are SEHNR and FQNEAQ (reference sequence). CDR3 DNA: TGTGCCAGCAGCTACAGGGACACCCCGAGGCCCAATCAGCCCCAGCATTTT. Encoded protein: CASSYRDTPRPNQPQHF.

As regards this clonotype: The CDR3 does not end in the conserved phenylalanine or tryptophan, so this is likely a read error. The chain recombines TRBV9 with TRBJ1-1; D remains unclear. Germline CDR1 SGDLS, CDR2 YYNGEE. CDR3 length: 14 residues. Trimming stripped 3 bases from V and 2 bases from J, with 11 bases between. This CDR3 is CASSGVGGNTEAFL. The CDR3 DNA sequence: TGTGCCAGCAGCGGGGTGGGTGGAAACACTGAAGCTTTCCTT.

The V call is TRBV7-2, the J call TRBJ2-3; possible D gene TRBD1, 5 bases. Germline V lookup: CDR1 SGHTA, CDR2 FQGNSA. Trimming cost V 2 bases and J 11 bases, with 14 bases left between them. This CDR3 has 13 residues. The CDR3 coding sequence is TGTGCCAGCAGCTTACGACAGCCCTTTAAGCAGTATTTT. Translated, it gives CASSLRQPFKQYF.

This clonotype was observed at least ten times. The chain uses TRBV20-1 and TRBJ1-6; tentatively, D is TRBD1 (6 bases). The CDR3 is made up of 15 amino acids. Per germline, CDR1 DFQATT and CDR2 SNEGSKA (reference sequence). With 3 bases removed from V and 7 bases from J, the gap between germline ends came to 16 bases. The CDR3 protein is CSASGRDMPNSPLHF. DNA for the CDR3: TGCAGTGCTAGCGGTCGGGACATGCCGAATTCACCCCTCCACTTT.

This clonotype was counted at least ten times. The chain recombines TRBV6-4 with TRBJ1-5; D is undetermined. This CDR3 has 13 residues. Germline lookup yields CDR1 MRHNA and CDR2 SNTAGT. The V end lost 11 bases, the J end lost 7 bases, and 18 bases lay between the germline ends. The CDR3 nucleotides read TGTGCCTCCCCGGGGAGGGCTCACCAGCCCCAGCATTTT. Translation: CASPGRAHQPQHF.

J is TRBJ1-6 and V is TRBV7-6, with 7 positions matching TRBD1. The CDR3 has 18 amino acids. The germline V gene encodes CDR1 SGHVS and CDR2 FNYEAQ. With 1 base clipped from V and 8 bases from J, the junction kept 14 bases outside the gene matches. The CDR3 region is CASSLDAPGTVRYSPLHF. The CDR3 DNA reads TGTGCCAGCAGCTTAGATGCCCCCGGGACAGTAAGGTATTCACCCCTCCACTTT.

The chain combines TRBV29-1 with TRBJ2-3, with 11 bases lining up with TRBD2. The CDR3 consists of 15 residues. V lost 7 bases, J lost 2 bases, and 8 bases stayed unmatched. Per the germline V gene, CDR1 is SQVTM and CDR2 is ANQGSEA. For the CDR3, the DNA is TGCAGCGCTCACGGACTAGCGGGCGTCACAGATACGCAGTATTTT. The encoded protein is CSAHGLAGVTDTQYF.